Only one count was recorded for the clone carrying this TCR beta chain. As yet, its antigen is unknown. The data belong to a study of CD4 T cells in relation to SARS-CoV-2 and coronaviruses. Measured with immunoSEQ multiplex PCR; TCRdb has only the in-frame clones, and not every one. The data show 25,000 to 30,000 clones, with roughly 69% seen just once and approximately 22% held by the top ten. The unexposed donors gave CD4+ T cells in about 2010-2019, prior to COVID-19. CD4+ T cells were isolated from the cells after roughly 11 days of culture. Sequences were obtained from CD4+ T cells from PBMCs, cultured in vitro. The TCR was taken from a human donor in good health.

The CDR3 loop is CASSYERGITDTQYF. The CDR3 DNA sequence: TGTGCCAGCAGCTACGAGAGGGGGATTACAGATACGCAGTATTTT. The chain joins TRBV3-1 (or the pseudogene TRBV3-2) to TRBJ2-3; D possibly corresponds to TRBD1 (6 bases). The V end lost 5 bases, the J end lost 3 bases, and 15 bases lay between the germline ends. Germline CDR1 LGHDT, CDR2 YNNKEL (reference sequence). CDR3 length equals 15 residues.